The next 27 T cell receptor beta chains were all read from a single sample in a study of cytomegalovirus exposure and HLA in healthy donors (dated by TCRdb to about 2017). Libraries were built with the immunoSEQ multiplex PCR assay. The multiplex PCR relied on a mix of 60 forward primers for TCR Vbeta segments and 13 reverse primers for TCR Jbeta segments. TCRdb took this table from immuneACCESS and kept in-frame rearrangements with V and J called. Such tables lack part of the clones; where checked against another copy, unresolved V genes explain under half of the gap, and the rest is unexplained. This sample is represented by around 120,000 clones; roughly two thirds of them were singletons. Less than 2% of the sample rests with the top ten. Material: PBMCs. The receptors stem from a man aged 25-40 years in good health and CMV-seropositive.

V is TRBV6-5 and J is TRBJ2-7; D unresolved. Per the germline V gene, CDR1 is MNHEY and CDR2 is SVGAGI. The CDR3 loop spans 13 amino acids. The germline V and J ends were trimmed by 4 bases and 0 bases, with 7 bases remaining between them. Written as DNA, the CDR3 is TGTGCCAGCAGTTCTAGGAGCTCCTACGAGCAGTACTTC. Translated: CASSSRSSYEQYF.

This sequence joins TRBV7-3 and TRBJ2-3; TRBD2 might be the D (6 bases). The germline gives CDR1 SGHTA, CDR2 FQGTGA. V was clipped by 5 bases and J by 2 bases, with 17 bases between them. This CDR3 has 16 amino acids. The CDR3 is CASSPGLFANTDTQYF. For the CDR3, the DNA is TGTGCCAGCAGCCCGGGACTTTTTGCAAACACAGATACGCAGTATTTT.

This chain uses TRBV7-9 with TRBJ1-4; 9 nucleotides agree with TRBD1. The germline V gene encodes CDR1 SEHNR and CDR2 FQNEAQ (reference sequence). J was trimmed by 5 bases and V by 4 bases; bases with no gene match: 5. This CDR3 is built from 15 residues. Written as DNA, the CDR3 is TGTGCCAGCAGCTCACAGGGGGCTCTGAATGAAAAACTGTTTTTT. Translation gives CASSSQGALNEKLFF.

This sequence joins TRBV2 and TRBJ2-3; 9 bases line up with TRBD2. Germline-derived CDR1 and CDR2 are SNHLY and FYNNEI. With V trimmed by 4 bases and J by 6 bases, 11 bases remained unmatched. This CDR3 contains 16 residues. CDR3 amino acids: CASSGGVAGASDTQYF. For the CDR3, the DNA is TGTGCCAGCAGTGGGGGTGTAGCGGGAGCAAGCGATACGCAGTATTTT.

The chain uses TRBV6-1 and TRBJ1-1; no clear D gene. This CDR3 spans 12 amino acids. Germline V gene sequence: CDR1 MNHNS, CDR2 SASEGT. With 2 bases removed from V and 11 bases from J, the gap between germline ends came to 12 bases. The CDR3 sequence is CASSEYGIGAFF. CDR3 bases: TGTGCCAGCAGTGAATACGGGATCGGGGCTTTCTTT.

The J gene is TRBJ2-1, the V gene TRBV9; 10 bases agree with TRBD2. The CDR3 sequence is 17 residues long. Trimming cost V 4 bases and J 1 base; bases outside gene matches: 8. From germline, CDR1 is SGDLS and CDR2 YYNGEE. CDR3 nucleotide sequence: TGTGCCAGCAGCCGCCCTAGCGGGAGTCTGTCCTACAATGAGCAGTTCTTC. It codes for CASSRPSGSLSYNEQFF. The variable domain in full, with the rest retrieved from reference TRBV9 and TRBJ2-1, is DSGVTQTPKHLITATGQRVTLRCSPRSGDLSVYWYQQSLDQGLQFLIQYYNGEERAKGNILERFSAQQFPDLHSELNLSSLELGDSALYFCASSRPSGSLSYNEQFFGPGTRLTVL.

V usage is TRBV4-3 and J usage is TRBJ2-1, with D perhaps matching TRBD1 (5 bases). The ends were cut back, 1 base at V and 3 bases at J, with 7 bases in the middle. The CDR3 is 14 amino acids. CDR1 is LGHNA, CDR2 YSLEER, per germline. DNA for the CDR3: TGCGCCAGCAGCCAAGGGACACACTACAATGAGCAGTTCTTC. This codes for CASSQGTHYNEQFF.

The rearrangement uses TRBV5-8 and TRBJ1-5; 9 nucleotides line up with TRBD1. CDR1 and CDR2 from the germline V gene are SGHTS and YDEGEE. J lost 2 bases, V lost 4 bases, and 13 bases had no gene match. This CDR3 has 18 amino acids. The CDR3 DNA follows: TGTGCCAGCAGCCTATACAGGGGGCCCTCAGGGGGCAATCAGCCCCAGCATTTT. Translated: CASSLYRGPSGGNQPQHF.

The rearrangement joins TRBV5-6 to TRBJ2-5; either TRBD1 or TRBD2 may fit D (6 bases each). The DNA end favors TRBJ2-7, so the J call may be wrong. The CDR3 is 12 amino acids. Germline V lookup: CDR1 SGHDT, CDR2 YYEEEE. The CDR3 DNA is TGTGCCAGCAGCCTGGGGGGCCACGAGCAGTACTTC. Amino acid sequence: CASSLGGHEQYF.

The chain combines TRBV5-6 with TRBJ2-4; TRBD2 agrees at 7 bases. The CDR3 is 15 amino acids. Germline V lookup: CDR1 SGHDT, CDR2 YYEEEE. Unmatched junction bases numbered 2, after V lost 2 bases and J lost 0 bases. The CDR3 spells CASSFAGVAKNIQYF. CDR3 DNA: TGTGCCAGCAGCTTTGCGGGAGTAGCCAAAAACATTCAGTACTTC.

This sequence joins TRBV5-1 and TRBJ2-2; tentative D call: TRBD1 (5 bases). V was pared by 2 bases and J by 2 bases, with 10 bases between. This CDR3 is 15 amino acids long. CDR1 and CDR2 from the germline V gene are SGHRS and YFSETQ. The CDR3 sequence is CASSLLRVNTGELFF. CDR3 DNA: TGCGCCAGCAGCTTACTCAGGGTCAACACCGGGGAGCTGTTTTTT.

The V and J genes are TRBV18 and TRBJ2-5, with D perhaps TRBD1 (6 bases). This CDR3 region has 13 residues. V was trimmed by 3 bases and J by 4 bases, leaving 9 bases between them. Germline V lookup: CDR1 KGHSH, CDR2 LQKENI. The CDR3 DNA reads TGTGCCAGCTCACCTACAGGGCGAGAGACCCAGTACTTC. It specifies CASSPTGRETQYF.

The chain carries TRBV10-3 and TRBJ2-3; 9 nucleotides agree with TRBD2. Looked up from germline, CDR1 is ENHRY and CDR2 is SYGVKD. This CDR3 comprises 15 residues. Trimming at V came to 5 bases and at J to 1 base, leaving 4 bases not matched to a gene. The DNA of the CDR3 is TGTGCCATCAGTCGACTAGCGGCGGGCACAGATACGCAGTATTTT. Its translation is CAISRLAAGTDTQYF.

The CDR3 nucleotides read TGCAGCGTTGAGTTCGGCTACGAGCAGTACTTC. As protein: CSVEFGYEQYF. The V and J genes are TRBV29-1 and TRBJ2-7; unclear D gene. The CDR3 runs 11 residues. The V end was cut by 3 bases, the J end by 3 bases, with 6 bases between. Germline loops: CDR1 SQVTM, CDR2 ANQGSEA.

The rearrangement uses TRBV10-3 and TRBJ2-3; 7 nucleotides match TRBD1. CDR3 length: 21 amino acids. CDR1 and CDR2 from the germline V gene are ENHRY and SYGVKD. V lost 5 bases to trimming and J lost 6 bases; unmatched junction nucleotides: 29. CDR3 loop: CAISTHSVNVTGPGLWDTQYF. The CDR3 coding sequence is TGTGCCATCAGTACTCACTCGGTCAACGTGACAGGGCCGGGCCTTTGGGATACGCAGTATTTT.

The chain uses TRBV9 and TRBJ1-2; D call uncertain. From germline, CDR1 is SGDLS and CDR2 YYNGEE. V lost 1 base to trimming and J lost 4 bases, with 17 bases between them. The CDR3 is made up of 16 amino acids. In DNA form, the CDR3 reads TGTGCCAGCAGCGTATTCGAGGCCCCCGATTTCTATGGCTACACCTTC. This gives the protein CASSVFEAPDFYGYTF.

The V gene is TRBV6-5, the J gene TRBJ2-3, with TRBD2 matching over 14 bases. Germline V gives CDR1 MNHEY, CDR2 SVGAGI. Losses at the gene ends were 6 bases for V and 3 bases for J; bases not matched to a gene: 2. The CDR3 has 15 amino acids. CDR3 sequence: CASRRLAGGTDTQYF. CDR3 sequence (DNA): TGTGCCAGCAGACGACTAGCGGGAGGGACAGATACGCAGTATTTT.

Comment on this clone: A read error may account for a junction end that differs from germline. The chain couples TRBV7-9 to TRBJ2-1, with TRBD1 matching 7 bases. Germline CDR1 SEHNR, CDR2 FQNEAQ (reference sequence). The CDR3 length is 14 residues. CDR3 nucleotide sequence: TGTTCCAGCATCCACGGTACACAGGGGCGTGAGCAGTTCTTC. Its translation is CSSIHGTQGREQFF.

V usage is TRBV9 and J usage is TRBJ1-4, with a tentative D call TRBD1 (5 bases). CDR3 length equals 16 residues. Germline values: CDR1 SGDLS, CDR2 YYNGEE. Deletions cut 0 bases from V and 4 bases from J, with 13 bases between. In DNA, the CDR3 is TGTGCCAGCAGCGTAGGTATAGGGGATAATAATGAAAAACTGTTTTTT. It codes for CASSVGIGDNNEKLFF.

This clone came up a few times. Other DNA variants within this sample encode the same CDR3. V usage is TRBV9 and J usage is TRBJ2-6; tentative D call: TRBD2 (5 bases). The CDR3 loop spans 15 amino acids. CDR1 and CDR2 from the germline V gene are SGDLS and YYNGEE. V was shortened by 4 bases and J by 8 bases, with 16 bases between the two germline ends. CDR3 amino acids: CASSSRGEPSNVLTF. Written as DNA, the CDR3 is TGTGCCAGCAGCTCCCGGGGAGAACCCTCCAACGTCCTGACTTTC.

This clone was seen only a few times. The chain couples TRBV28 to TRBJ2-3; D is possibly TRBD1 (6 bases). The CDR3 runs to 16 residues. Germline V lookup: CDR1 MDHEN, CDR2 SYDVKM. V lost 7 bases and J 0 bases, leaving 17 bases between the germline ends. The CDR3 coding sequence is TGTGCCAGCACCTCAGCCGGGACAAGAAGCACAGATACGCAGTATTTT. Translated, it gives CASTSAGTRSTDTQYF.

The J gene is TRBJ1-2, the V gene TRBV6-5, with 7 bases lining up with TRBD1. Looked up from germline, CDR1 is MNHEY and CDR2 is SVGAGI. This CDR3 is built from 13 residues. V was clipped by 5 bases and J by 6 bases; unmatched bases: 6. The CDR3 DNA sequence: TGTGCCAGCAGTCTTGACAGGGAGAATGGCTACACCTTC. Translated: CASSLDRENGYTF.

This sequence joins TRBV6-6 and TRBJ1-5; 8 bases agree with TRBD1. The germline gives CDR1 MNHNY, CDR2 SVGAGI (reference sequence). Trimming cost V 7 bases and J 3 bases; bases outside gene matches: 8. The CDR3 extends over 15 amino acids. This chain's CDR3 is CASTLGDRYNQPQHF. The CDR3 nucleotides are TGTGCCAGCACCCTAGGGGACAGGTACAATCAGCCCCAGCATTTT.

The chain is built from TRBV19 and TRBJ2-3; 9 nucleotides align to TRBD1. The CDR3 runs 14 residues. The J segment lost 3 bases and the V segment lost 8 bases, leaving 6 bases of the junction unmatched. Per the germline V gene, CDR1 is LNHDA and CDR2 is SQIVND (reference sequence). In DNA, the CDR3 is TGTGCCAGTTATACCGGACAGGGGACAGATACGCAGTATTTT. It encodes CASYTGQGTDTQYF.

This clone was seen a single time. The chain carries TRBV7-3 and TRBJ2-1; TRBD1 is a possible D gene (6 bases). Germline assignment: CDR1 SGHTA and CDR2 FQGTGA. V dropped 5 bases and J dropped 7 bases, with 9 bases sitting between them. The CDR3 runs to 12 residues. CDR3 sequence reads: CASSTQGNEQFF. The DNA for the CDR3 is TGTGCCAGCAGCACACAGGGTAATGAGCAGTTCTTC.

Of note for this clone: Relative to the germline gene, one junction end is altered; a read error may explain this. This sample also contains other DNA sequences that code for the same CDR3. The gene calls are TRBV5-1 and TRBJ2-6, with 7 bases aligning to TRBD1. From germline, CDR1 is SGHRS and CDR2 YFSETQ. The CDR3 length is 14 residues. DNA of the CDR3: TGTGCCAGCACAGGGACAGCTGGGGCCAACGTCCTGACTTTC. It codes for CASTGTAGANVLTF.

The rearrangement links TRBV5-1 to TRBJ2-3; 9 bases line up with TRBD2. In germline, CDR1 is SGHRS, CDR2 YFSETQ. This CDR3 has 18 amino acids. V was clipped by 1 base and J by 1 base; unmatched bases: 10. CDR3 residues: CASSLIIAGVGGTDTQYF. The CDR3 region has the DNA TGCGCCAGCAGCTTGATCATAGCGGGAGTGGGCGGCACAGATACGCAGTATTTT. Looking up the rest from reference TRBV5-1 and TRBJ2-3 gives the full variable domain: KAGVTQTPRYLIKTRGQQVTLSCSPISGHRSVSWYQQTPGQGLQFLFEYFSETQRNKGNFPGRFSGRQFSNSRSEMNVSTLELGDSALYLCASSLIIAGVGGTDTQYFGPGTRLTVL.